The 25 T cell receptor beta chains below all came from one sample that was sequenced in a study of CD8+ T cells in alopecia areata. It was cDNA, reverse transcribed from extracted RNA, that served as the sequencing template. Assay: immunoSEQ multiplex PCR; the TCRdb copy retains only in-frame clones and omits some. The table includes 100,000 to 150,000 clones, 45% to 50% detected once. What was sequenced was NKG2D-low CD8+ T cells sorted from blood. The receptors come from a human donor with alopecia areata.

This clone has just a few counts. The rearrangement joins TRBV29-1 to TRBJ2-1, with 8 bases fitting TRBD1. CDR1 is SQVTM and CDR2 is ANQGSEA in the germline V gene. Trimming removed 6 bases from V and 6 bases from J; junction bases left unmatched: 13. The CDR3 runs to 15 residues. The CDR3 coding sequence is TGCAGCGTGGGGACAGGTAGCCACCAACGCAATGAGCAGTTCTTC. Protein product: CSVGTGSHQRNEQFF.

The sample holds a few counts of this clone. CDR3 in DNA: TGCGCCAGCAGCCAAGATTTCGTGGGCTCTGGGGCCAACGTCCTGACTTTC. The encoded protein is CASSQDFVGSGANVLTF. The chain employs TRBV4-1 and TRBJ2-6; no clear D gene. Germline values: CDR1 MGHRA, CDR2 YSYEKL. The CDR3 spans 17 residues. V lost 0 bases and J lost 0, with 9 bases in between.

This clone turned up a few times. Additional DNA sequences in this sample encode the identical CDR3. This chain uses TRBV29-1 with TRBJ1-2; weak D call: TRBD1 (6 bases). Germline V gene data show CDR1 as SQVTM and CDR2 as ANQGSEA. The V end was cut by 6 bases, the J end by 2 bases, with 13 bases between. This CDR3 comprises 13 residues. CDR3 DNA sequence: TGCAGCGTAGATTTGACAGGAAACTATGGCTACACCTTC. This gives the protein CSVDLTGNYGYTF.

This clone was seen more than once but under ten times. The rearrangement joins TRBV5-6 to TRBJ1-1; D is possibly TRBD1 (5 bases). With 4 bases removed from V and 4 bases from J, the gap between germline ends came to 11 bases. The CDR3 loop spans 13 amino acids. The germline V gene has CDR1 SGHDT and CDR2 YYEEEE. As DNA, the CDR3 is TGTGCCAGCAGCGTCAGCGGGGGCACTGAAGCTTTCTTT. Translated: CASSVSGGTEAFF.

This chain joins TRBV6-4 and TRBJ2-1, with 7 bases lining up with TRBD2. Germline V gene sequence: CDR1 MRHNA, CDR2 SNTAGT. The CDR3 length is 14 residues. The ends lost 5 bases at V and 6 bases at J; junction bases unmatched: 7. The CDR3 loop is CASSSSGTGNEQFF. The CDR3 nucleotides are TGTGCCAGCAGTTCTAGCGGCACAGGCAATGAGCAGTTCTTC.

The chain uses TRBV29-1 and TRBJ1-1; D is perhaps TRBD1 (5 bases). CDR1 is SQVTM, CDR2 ANQGSEA, per germline. This CDR3 region has 11 residues. The ends were cut back, 7 bases at V and 1 base at J, with 7 bases in the middle. The CDR3 loop reads CSAGTNTEAFF. CDR3 sequence (DNA): TGCAGCGCGGGGACGAACACTGAAGCTTTCTTT.

There are a few counts of this clone. The chain is built from TRBV29-1 and TRBJ1-1, with D possibly being TRBD1 (5 bases). CDR3 length equals 12 residues. The V gene's germline CDR1 is SQVTM and CDR2 ANQGSEA. V gave up 7 bases and J gave up 4 bases, with 13 bases separating them. The CDR3 DNA is TGCAGCGCCTGGTGGGGGAGCACTGAAGCTTTCTTT. Its protein product is CSAWWGSTEAFF.

The V gene is TRBV5-1, the J gene TRBJ1-1, with 7 positions matching TRBD1. V lost 0 bases and J lost 2; bases outside the gene matches: 4. The CDR3 length is 15 residues. CDR1 SGHRS and CDR2 YFSETQ come from the germline V gene. The DNA for the CDR3 is TGCGCCAGCAGCTTGGCGTGGGACAGTAACACTGAAGCTTTCTTT. It is translated as CASSLAWDSNTEAFF.

This clone has only a few counts. V is TRBV29-1 and J is TRBJ1-2; 7 bases are shared with TRBD1. After removal of 7 bases from V and 2 bases from J, the junction contained 7 bases not matched to a gene. The V gene's germline CDR1 is SQVTM and CDR2 ANQGSEA. This CDR3 has 13 amino acids. The CDR3 DNA reads as TGCAGCGACCTCCGGGACAGCAACTATGGCTACACCTTC. It specifies CSDLRDSNYGYTF. Variable domain in full (rest from reference TRBV29-1 and TRBJ1-2): SAVISQKPSRDICQRGTSLTIQCQVDSQVTMMFWYRQQPGQSLTLIATANQGSEATYESGFVIDKFPISRPNLTFSTLTVSNMSPEDSSIYLCSDLRDSNYGYTFGSGTRLTVV.

The chain has TRBV2 and TRBJ2-1, with 7 bases identical to TRBD1. The length of the CDR3 is 15 residues. Trimming removed 6 bases from V and 2 bases from J; junction bases left unmatched: 7. In germline, CDR1 is SNHLY, CDR2 FYNNEI. The CDR3 loop reads CASRVDRMAYNEQFF. The CDR3 DNA follows: TGTGCCAGCAGGGTGGACAGGATGGCCTACAATGAGCAGTTCTTC.

The sample holds one count of this clone. The V call is TRBV4-2, the J call TRBJ2-7, with TRBD2 as a possible D gene (5 bases). There are 15 residues in the CDR3. Germline V gives CDR1 LGHNA, CDR2 YNFKEQ. Trimming removed 0 bases at V and 2 bases at J, with 11 bases between. The CDR3 sequence: CASSQEKLDPYEQYF. DNA for the CDR3: TGTGCCAGCAGCCAAGAAAAACTAGATCCCTACGAGCAGTACTTC.

V is TRBV6-4 and J is TRBJ2-3; 10 bases are shared with TRBD2. CDR1 and CDR2 (germline): MRHNA, SNTAGT. The CDR3 spans 15 residues. The ends lost 6 bases at V and 4 bases at J; junction bases unmatched: 7. The CDR3 is CASRRLAGDSDTQYF. CDR3 sequence (DNA): TGTGCCAGCAGGCGCCTAGCGGGGGATTCAGATACGCAGTATTTT.

Concerning this clone: This same CDR3 is encoded by further DNA sequences in the sample. The genes are TRBV29-1 and TRBJ2-7; D is perhaps TRBD1 or TRBD2 (5 bases each). The CDR3 totals 12 residues. CDR1 and CDR2 from the germline V gene are SQVTM and ANQGSEA. V lost 2 bases, J lost 1 base, and 6 bases lay in between. For the CDR3, the DNA is TGCAGCGTTGAATGGGGGTCCTACGAGCAGTACTTC. Protein: CSVEWGSYEQYF.

CDR3 DNA: TGCGCCAGCAGCCACTGGGAGGCAAGAGCCTTTTACAATGAGCAGTTCTTC. Translated: CASSHWEARAFYNEQFF. This rearrangement joins TRBV23-1 to TRBJ2-1; possible D gene TRBD2, 6 bases. TRBV23-1 carries the ORF label, with uncertain function. The CDR3 is 17 residues long. Trimming stripped 6 bases from V and 4 bases from J, with 22 bases between.

The rearrangement links TRBV29-1 to TRBJ1-1; D perhaps matches TRBD1 (5 bases). The CDR3 runs to 13 residues. V was shortened by 4 bases and J by 4 bases, with 13 bases between the two germline ends. Germline V CDR1 and CDR2: SQVTM, ANQGSEA. The CDR3 nucleotides are TGCAGCGTTGTCCGGGGGATCGGCACTGAAGCTTTCTTT. Its protein is CSVVRGIGTEAFF.

This clone showed up just a few times. This sequence joins TRBV29-1 and TRBJ2-5, with TRBD2 as a possible D gene (6 bases). Trimming shortened V by 8 bases and J by 3 bases, and 13 bases separated the two germline ends. This CDR3 has 12 residues. The germline CDR1 and CDR2 sequences are SQVTM and ANQGSEA. In DNA form, the CDR3 reads TGCAGCAAAATTCCGGGGGAAGAGACCCAGTACTTC. This encodes CSKIPGEETQYF.

This clone was recorded a few times. V gene TRBV29-1 combines with J gene TRBJ2-1, with D unclear. Trimming stripped 3 bases from V and 0 bases from J, with 12 bases between. CDR3 size: 15 residues. Germline CDR1 reads SQVTM; CDR2 reads ANQGSEA. CDR3 sequence (DNA): TGCAGCGTTGATGTGTCCCAGAGCTCCTACAATGAGCAGTTCTTC. Its translation is CSVDVSQSSYNEQFF.

V gene TRBV18 combines with J gene TRBJ1-2; D call uncertain. V lost 2 bases and J 4 bases, leaving 14 bases between the germline ends. The CDR3 has 15 amino acids. Germline assignment: CDR1 KGHSH and CDR2 LQKENI. This chain's CDR3 is CASSPKPSPFYGYTF. The CDR3 DNA reads as TGTGCCAGCTCACCAAAGCCGAGCCCGTTCTATGGCTACACCTTC.

A few counts support this clone. The chain recombines TRBV29-1 with TRBJ2-5; D is undetermined. The CDR3 runs to 10 residues. Germline loops: CDR1 SQVTM, CDR2 ANQGSEA. Trimming cost V 7 bases and J 1 base, with 4 bases left between them. Here the CDR3 DNA reads TGCAGCGCTACCCAAGAGACCCAGTACTTC. Residues: CSATQETQYF. Full variable domain (rest looked up from reference TRBV29-1 and TRBJ2-5): SAVISQKPSRDICQRGTSLTIQCQVDSQVTMMFWYRQQPGQSLTLIATANQGSEATYESGFVIDKFPISRPNLTFSTLTVSNMSPEDSSIYLCSATQETQYFGPGTRLLVL.

The chain has TRBV5-1 and TRBJ2-5; D remains ambiguous. This CDR3 region has 13 residues. Looked up from germline, CDR1 is SGHRS and CDR2 is YFSETQ. Trimming pared 1 base from V and 3 bases from J, leaving 7 bases between. This CDR3 is CASSLHPEETQYF. DNA of the CDR3: TGCGCCAGCAGCTTGCATCCAGAAGAGACCCAGTACTTC.

There are a few counts of this clone. The gene calls are TRBV27 and TRBJ2-2; 7 bases are a match to TRBD2. The ends lost 3 bases at V and 1 base at J; junction bases unmatched: 2. Germline V lookup: CDR1 MNHEY, CDR2 SMNVEV (reference sequence). This CDR3 is built from 15 residues. Here the CDR3 DNA reads TGTGCCAGCAGTTTGACTAGCTGGAACACCGGGGAGCTGTTTTTT. Translated: CASSLTSWNTGELFF.

This chain links TRBV28 with TRBJ2-1; no reliable D call. The germline V gene encodes CDR1 MDHEN and CDR2 SYDVKM. Between the trimmed V and J ends, which lost 5 bases and 8 bases, there was a span of 13 bases. CDR3 size: 13 residues. This CDR3 is CASSLPMFYEQFF. CDR3 nucleotide sequence: TGTGCCAGCAGTCTTCCCATGTTCTATGAGCAGTTCTTC.

The V and J genes are TRBV11-2 and TRBJ2-4; D gene ambiguous. The CDR3 is made up of 18 amino acids. V was clipped by 3 bases and J by 0 bases, with 18 bases between them. CDR1 is SGHAT and CDR2 is FQNNGV in the germline V gene. Here the CDR3 DNA reads TGTGCCAGCAGCTTGGATATGTTGGTCGCGGTAGCCAAAAACATTCAGTACTTC. Its translation: CASSLDMLVAVAKNIQYF.

J is TRBJ1-2 and V is TRBV27; D gene unclear. Trimming removed 2 bases at V and 4 bases at J, with 8 bases between. CDR3 length: 13 amino acids. CDR1 is MNHEY and CDR2 is SMNVEV in the germline V gene (reference sequence). The CDR3 coding sequence is TGTGCCAGCAGTTTACGGGGAGGCTATGGCTACACCTTC. Translating it yields CASSLRGGYGYTF.

This clone was counted between two and nine times. The chain combines TRBV2 with TRBJ1-2; D possibly corresponds to TRBD1 (5 bases). Trimming removed 1 base from V and 8 bases from J, with 11 bases in between. CDR1 is SNHLY, CDR2 FYNNEI, per germline. This CDR3 comprises 13 residues. CDR3: CASSEGGVGGYTF. Written as DNA, the CDR3 is TGTGCCAGCAGTGAAGGAGGGGTTGGAGGCTACACCTTC.